The TCR beta chain described here comes from a study of shared clonotypes between healthy human individuals. Trimming removed 2 bases from V and 5 bases from J, with 15 bases in between. Germline lookup yields CDR1 MNHEY and CDR2 SMNVEV (reference sequence). The length of the CDR3 is 15 residues. The donor cohort consisted entirely of Caucasian adults residing in Nashville, Tennessee. Study results and caveats: Clonotypes which were not shared had lower generation probabilities than clonotypes that all four donors shared. Rarefaction exposed incomplete sorted-subset sequencing despite large depth. The genetic and exposure-history diversity represented was limited by few donors.

The assay was immunoSEQ multiplex PCR, and TCRdb's table has in-frame clones only and misses some. The table records about 2.3 million clones, over 85% of them present only once. Comment on this clone: Its target is unknown.

The rearrangement joins TRBV27 to TRBJ1-1; the D is unclear. Material for sequencing was naive CD4+ T cells from PBMCs. The subset: CD45RA+ positively selected. The origin of this receptor is a young man in good health. Some clones in this sample may be carry-over from other donors' samples. The CDR3 here is CASSLGSGMETEAFF. The CDR3 nucleotides are TGTGCCAGCAGTTTAGGGTCGGGGATGGAAACTGAAGCTTTCTTT.